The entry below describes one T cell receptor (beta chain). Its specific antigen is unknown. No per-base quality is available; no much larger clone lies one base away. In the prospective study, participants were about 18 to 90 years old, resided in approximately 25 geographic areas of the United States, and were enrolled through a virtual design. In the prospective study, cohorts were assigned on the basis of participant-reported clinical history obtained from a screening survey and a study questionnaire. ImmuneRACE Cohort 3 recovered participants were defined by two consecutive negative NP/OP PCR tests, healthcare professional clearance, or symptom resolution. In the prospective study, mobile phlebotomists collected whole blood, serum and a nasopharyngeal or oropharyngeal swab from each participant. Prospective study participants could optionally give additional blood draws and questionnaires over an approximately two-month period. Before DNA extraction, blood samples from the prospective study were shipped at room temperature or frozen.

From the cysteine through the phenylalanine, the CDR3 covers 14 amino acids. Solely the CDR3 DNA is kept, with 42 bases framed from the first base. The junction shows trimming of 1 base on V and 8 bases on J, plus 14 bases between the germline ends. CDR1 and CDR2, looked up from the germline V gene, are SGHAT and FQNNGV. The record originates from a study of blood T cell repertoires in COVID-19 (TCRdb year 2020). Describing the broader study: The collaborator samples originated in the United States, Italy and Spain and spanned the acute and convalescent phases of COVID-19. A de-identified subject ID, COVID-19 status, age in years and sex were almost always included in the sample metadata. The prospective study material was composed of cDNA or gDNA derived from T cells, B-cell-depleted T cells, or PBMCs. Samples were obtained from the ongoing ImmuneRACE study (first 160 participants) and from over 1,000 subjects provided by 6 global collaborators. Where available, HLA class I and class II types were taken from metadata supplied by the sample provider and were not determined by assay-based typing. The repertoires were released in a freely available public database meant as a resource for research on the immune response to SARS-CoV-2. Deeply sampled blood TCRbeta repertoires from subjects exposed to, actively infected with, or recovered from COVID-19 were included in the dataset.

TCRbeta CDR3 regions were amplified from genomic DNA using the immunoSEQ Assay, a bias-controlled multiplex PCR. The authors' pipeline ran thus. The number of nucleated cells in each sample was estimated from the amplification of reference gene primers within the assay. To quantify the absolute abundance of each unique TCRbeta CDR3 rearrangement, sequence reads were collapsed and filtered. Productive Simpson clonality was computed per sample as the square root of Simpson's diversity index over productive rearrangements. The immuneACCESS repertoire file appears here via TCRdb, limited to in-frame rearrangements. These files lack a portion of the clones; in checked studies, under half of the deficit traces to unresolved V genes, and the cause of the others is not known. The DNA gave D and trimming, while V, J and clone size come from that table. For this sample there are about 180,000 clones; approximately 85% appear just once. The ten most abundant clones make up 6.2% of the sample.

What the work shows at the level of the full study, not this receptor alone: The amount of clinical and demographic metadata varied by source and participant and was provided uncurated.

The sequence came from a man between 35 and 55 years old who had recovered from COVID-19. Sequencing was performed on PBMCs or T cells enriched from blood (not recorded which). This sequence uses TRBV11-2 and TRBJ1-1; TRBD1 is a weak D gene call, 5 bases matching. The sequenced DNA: TGTGCCAGCAGCTTAGCGGAAGGACATAGAGAAGCTTTCTTT. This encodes CASSLAEGHREAFF.